This TCR beta chain was recovered during a study of early T cells in non-severe SARS-CoV-2 infection. About the research overall: Sequenced material consisted of bulk RNA (from unsorted whole blood), and chains were unpaired. Findings of the study overall: Matching results from VDJdb favored anti-spike CD8 responses, leaving private and CD4 specificities undetected.

CDR1 is SGHRS, CDR2 YFSETQ, per germline. The CDR3 sequence is 16 residues long. The V segment lost 3 bases and the J segment 0 bases; nucleotides outside the gene matches: 7. Each cDNA molecule carried a unique molecular identifier. Via MiXCR, TCRdb re-called the 5' RACE reads, giving one row per CDR3 protein. The table lists around 60,000 distinct CDR3 sequences, roughly 10% of them singletons. This clonotype has ten or more counts. Its antigen is undetermined. The sequencing input was whole blood. The chain has TRBV5-1 and TRBJ1-1, with 8 bases lining up with TRBD1. The clonotype originates from an adult who was a healthcare worker with PCR-confirmed SARS-CoV-2 infection or an uninfected control (not recorded which). The CDR3 reads CASSSQGVLLNTEAFF. The CDR3 nucleotides read TGCGCCAGCAGCTCACAGGGGGTTCTTCTGAACACTGAAGCTTTCTTT.